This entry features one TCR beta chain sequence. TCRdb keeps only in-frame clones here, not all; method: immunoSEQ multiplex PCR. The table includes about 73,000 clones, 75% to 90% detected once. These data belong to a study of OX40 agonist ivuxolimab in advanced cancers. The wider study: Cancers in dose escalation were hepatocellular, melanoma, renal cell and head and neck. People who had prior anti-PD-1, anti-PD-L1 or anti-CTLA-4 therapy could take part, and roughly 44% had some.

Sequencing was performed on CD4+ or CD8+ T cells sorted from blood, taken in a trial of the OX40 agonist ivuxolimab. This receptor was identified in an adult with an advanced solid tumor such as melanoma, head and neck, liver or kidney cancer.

The CDR3, as DNA: TGTGCCAGTAGGCAGGGACACGGAGACGCCTACGAGCAGTACTTC. It yields the protein CASRQGHGDAYEQYF. This chain uses TRBV19 with TRBJ2-7, with a possible D match to TRBD1 (6 bases). From germline, CDR1 is LNHDA and CDR2 SQIVND (reference sequence). This CDR3 region has 15 residues. V lost 6 bases, J lost 2 bases, and 17 bases lay in between. Full variable domain (rest looked up from reference TRBV19 and TRBJ2-7): DGGITQSPKYLFRKEGQNVTLSCEQNLNHDAMYWYRQDPGQGLRLIYYSQIVNDFQKGDIAEGYSVSREKKESFPLTVTSAQKNPTAFYLCASRQGHGDAYEQYFGPGTRLTVT.